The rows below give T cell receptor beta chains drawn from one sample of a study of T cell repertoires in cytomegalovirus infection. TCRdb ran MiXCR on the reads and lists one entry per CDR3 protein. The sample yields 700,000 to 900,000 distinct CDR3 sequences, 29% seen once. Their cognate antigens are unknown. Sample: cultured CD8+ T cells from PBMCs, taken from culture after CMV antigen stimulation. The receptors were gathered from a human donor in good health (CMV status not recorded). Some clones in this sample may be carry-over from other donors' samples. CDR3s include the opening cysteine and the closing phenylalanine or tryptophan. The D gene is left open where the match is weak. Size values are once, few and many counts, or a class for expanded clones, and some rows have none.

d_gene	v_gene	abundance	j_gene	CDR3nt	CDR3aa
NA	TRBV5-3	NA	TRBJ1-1	TGTGCCAGCAGCTTGGCCTCTGGGGGCAGCGCTGAAGCTTTCTTT	CASSLASGGSAEAFF
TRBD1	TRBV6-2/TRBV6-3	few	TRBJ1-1	TGTGCCAGCATTCCCTTTTTACTCCCGACAGGGGACACTGAAGCTTTCTTT	CASIPFLLPTGDTEAFF
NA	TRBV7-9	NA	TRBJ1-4	TGTGCCAGCAGCATAACTTTCCTGGGACGGGTCGAAAAACTGTTTTTT	CASSITFLGRVEKLFF
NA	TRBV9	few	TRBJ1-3	TGTGCCAGCAGCGTAGCTGGGAAGGATATCAACACCATATATTTT	CASSVAGKDINTIYF
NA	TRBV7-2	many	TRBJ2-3	TGTGCCAGCAGCTTCCTAGTGGGGACGACGCAGTATTTT	CASSFLVGTTQYF
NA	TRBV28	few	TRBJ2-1	TGTGCCAGCAGATCCGACACGCAGGGACGCGACAATGAGCAGTTCTTC	CASRSDTQGRDNEQFF
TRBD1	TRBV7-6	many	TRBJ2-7	TGTGCCAGCAGCTTAGCTCCGGACAGGCCCTACGAGCAGTACTTC	CASSLAPDRPYEQYF
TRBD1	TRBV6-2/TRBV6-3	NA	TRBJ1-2	TGTGCCAGCTCTTCGGCCCCGACAGGGGGTCTTGGCTACACCTTC	CASSSAPTGGLGYTF
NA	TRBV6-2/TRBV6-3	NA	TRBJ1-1	TGTGCCAGCAGTTACTCGGGGGGAGGAAGCACTGAAGCTTTCTTT	CASSYSGGGSTEAFF
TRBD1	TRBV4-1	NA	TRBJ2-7	TGCGCCAGCAGCCAAGTCCAGGGGGATAACTACGAGCAGTACTTC	CASSQVQGDNYEQYF
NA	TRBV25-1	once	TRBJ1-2	TGTGCCAGCAGTGACGTCAATCTTGGCTACACCTTC	CASSDVNLGYTF
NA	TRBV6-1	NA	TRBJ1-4	TGTGCCAGCAGAAAGACCGCAGGGGAAAAACTGTTTTTT	CASRKTAGEKLFF
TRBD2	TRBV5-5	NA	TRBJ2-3	TGTGCCAGCGTCCCTAGCGGGGGGCGGGATACGCAGTATTTT	CASVPSGGRDTQYF
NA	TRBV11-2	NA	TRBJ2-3	TGTGCCAGCAGCTTCCCTAGCCGTAGCACAGATACGCAGTATTTT	CASSFPSRSTDTQYF
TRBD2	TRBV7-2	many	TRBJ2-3	TGTGCCAGCAGCTTACGTCCCCTCCTACTAGCGGGGGGAACAGATACGCAGTATTTT	CASSLRPLLLAGGTDTQYF
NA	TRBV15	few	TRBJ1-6	TGTGCCACCAGCAGAGATGGGTCAGGAACCTCACCCCTCCACTTT	CATSRDGSGTSPLHF
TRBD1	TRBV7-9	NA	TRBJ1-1	TGTGCCAGCAGCCGATCCAGGGGGCAGAGGAACACTGAAGCTTTCTTT	CASSRSRGQRNTEAFF